This TCR beta chain was identified in a study of shared clonotypes between healthy human individuals. The CDR3 consists of 13 residues. Trimming removed 10 bases from V and 0 bases from J, with 10 bases in between. The germline V gene has CDR1 MDHEN and CDR2 SYDVKM. Regarding this clone: The antigen remains undetermined.

The sorted-subset replicate PCRs were given about 200 ng DNA, which is tens of thousands of T cell genomes. Per the original data handling: Filtering differed, since immunoSEQ gave only junction sequences and no quality scores. TCRdb's table, derived via immunoSEQ multiplex PCR, lists solely in-frame clones and lacks some. Clone size and V and J calls were adopted from that table, with D and trimming inferred from the DNA. Of tens of thousands of clones detected, roughly three fifths appear once; the ten largest clones hold about 51%. Study results and caveats: With a handful of donors compared, 4.5% to 6.5% of naive CD4 clonotypes were shared.

Sequenced input: memory CD8+ T cells sorted from blood. Subset here: CD45RO+ cells pooled with CCR7-negative TemRA cells. The clonotype originates from a man aged 25-45 years in good health. The gene calls are TRBV28 and TRBJ1-5; D remains ambiguous. The CDR3 DNA follows: TGTGCCACCAGGACCTATAGCAATCAGCCCCAGCATTTT. Translation gives CATRTYSNQPQHF.